This passage covers 24 T cell receptor beta chains from one sample sequenced in a study of cytomegalovirus exposure and HLA in healthy donors. 13 Jbeta primers and 60 Vbeta primers were used for the PCR. The data were produced by immunoSEQ multiplex PCR, yet TCRdb's version contains in-frame clones alone and is incomplete. The profile shows about 160,000 clones, roughly 80% of them singletons. The sequenced sample consisted of PBMCs. The receptors derive from a woman aged 25 to 39 in good health and CMV-seropositive.

This clone has a handful of counts. In DNA, the CDR3 is TGTGCCAGCAGGAGGGACAGGGGGCCTGGGGCCAACGTCCTGACTTTC. Its translation: CASRRDRGPGANVLTF. The chain couples TRBV2 to TRBJ2-6; TRBD1 matches at 12 bases. CDR1 is SNHLY, CDR2 FYNNEI, per germline. V was pared by 6 bases and J by 2 bases, with 2 bases of the junction left unmatched. The length of the CDR3 is 16 residues.

This clone was recorded a few times. The rearrangement joins TRBV19 to TRBJ1-5; tentative D call: TRBD1 (6 bases). The V gene lost 6 bases and the J gene lost 6 bases, with 15 bases spanning the gap. Germline values: CDR1 LNHDA, CDR2 SQIVND (reference sequence). The CDR3 totals 14 residues. The CDR3 spells CASSGQQDFQPQHF. In DNA, the CDR3 is TGTGCCAGTAGCGGACAGCAGGATTTTCAGCCCCAGCATTTT.

This chain links TRBV5-1 with TRBJ2-3, with D tentatively TRBD1 (5 bases). The V gene's germline CDR1 is SGHRS and CDR2 YFSETQ. The CDR3 sequence is 14 residues long. V shed 3 bases and J shed 4 bases, with 12 bases lying between them. CDR3 amino acids: CASSSRTSADTQYF. The CDR3 nucleotides read TGCGCCAGCAGCTCGCGGACAAGCGCAGATACGCAGTATTTT. The complete variable domain, with remaining parts taken from reference TRBV5-1 and TRBJ2-3, reads KAGVTQTPRYLIKTRGQQVTLSCSPISGHRSVSWYQQTPGQGLQFLFEYFSETQRNKGNFPGRFSGRQFSNSRSEMNVSTLELGDSALYLCASSSRTSADTQYFGPGTRLTVL.

As concerns this clone: A junction boundary mismatches the germline segment, possibly from a read error. The chain employs TRBV7-3 and TRBJ2-7; 8 nucleotides align to TRBD2. This CDR3 has 15 amino acids. Germline V gives CDR1 SGHTA, CDR2 FQGTGA. Here the CDR3 reads CSSSLISRGAYEQYF. The DNA of the CDR3 is TGTTCCAGCAGCTTAATTTCGCGGGGGGCCTACGAGCAGTACTTC.

V usage is TRBV5-1 and J usage is TRBJ1-4, with a possible D match to TRBD1 (5 bases). This CDR3 comprises 14 residues. In germline, CDR1 is SGHRS, CDR2 YFSETQ. V lost 4 bases, J lost 7 bases, and 14 bases lay in between. Here the CDR3 reads CASSRGSEGEKLFF. The CDR3, as DNA: TGCGCCAGCAGCAGGGGCTCGGAAGGTGAAAAACTGTTTTTT.

The chain uses TRBV27 and TRBJ2-1, with TRBD2 matching 7 bases. The CDR3 runs 14 residues. From germline, CDR1 is MNHEY and CDR2 SMNVEV (reference sequence). V dropped 5 bases and J dropped 5; count of bases not matched to a gene: 6. CDR3 DNA: TGTGCCAGCAGTGGACGGGGGGTTGACAATGAGCAGTTCTTC. Translated: CASSGRGVDNEQFF.

This chain joins TRBV7-2 and TRBJ2-2, with D possibly being TRBD1 (5 bases). Germline assignment: CDR1 SGHTA and CDR2 FQGNSA. The V end lost 3 bases, the J end lost 0 bases, and 11 bases lay between the germline ends. This CDR3 contains 16 residues. CDR3 residues: CASSFSRGSNTGELFF. The CDR3 nucleotides are TGTGCCAGCAGCTTTAGTAGGGGCTCGAACACCGGGGAGCTGTTTTTT.

The chain employs TRBV13 and TRBJ2-7, with TRBD2 identical over 8 bases. The CDR3 is 13 amino acids. Germline-derived CDR1 and CDR2 are PRHDT and FYEKMQ (reference sequence). J gave up 4 bases and V 5 bases, and 4 bases lay outside the gene matches. CDR3 in DNA: TGTGCCAGCAGCAGTAGCGGGGTGTACGAGCAGTACTTC. Translation gives CASSSSGVYEQYF.

The chain links TRBV6-1 to TRBJ1-1, with unresolved D. V gave up 0 bases and J gave up 1 base, with 6 bases separating them. This CDR3 region has 14 residues. Germline CDR1 and CDR2: MNHNS and SASEGT. The CDR3 sequence: CASSEAGRNTEAFF. CDR3 sequence (DNA): TGTGCCAGCAGTGAAGCGGGGAGGAACACTGAAGCTTTCTTT.

This clone came up a few times. V gene TRBV6-1 combines with J gene TRBJ2-3, with D perhaps TRBD2 (5 bases). This CDR3 contains 14 residues. Looked up from germline, CDR1 is MNHNS and CDR2 is SASEGT. Trimming took off 1 base at V and 3 bases at J, with 8 bases between the two ends. CDR3 DNA: TGTGCCAGCAGTGAAGTCCGGGGTACAGATACGCAGTATTTT. Translated: CASSEVRGTDTQYF.

This rearrangement joins TRBV9 to TRBJ1-2, with 10 positions matching TRBD1. CDR1 SGDLS and CDR2 YYNGEE come from the germline V gene. The J segment lost 5 bases and the V segment lost 0 bases, leaving 4 bases of the junction unmatched. This CDR3 region has 15 residues. CDR3 sequence (DNA): TGTGCCAGCAGCGTAGGACAGGGGGCGTGGTATGGCTACACCTTC. This gives the protein CASSVGQGAWYGYTF.

V usage is TRBV7-3 and J usage is TRBJ2-7; maybe TRBD2 (5 bases). Germline-derived CDR1 and CDR2 are SGHTA and FQGTGA. The V and J ends lost 4 bases and 6 bases respectively, with 7 bases between them. There are 11 residues in the CDR3. Here the CDR3 reads CASSSGSEQYF. Written as DNA, the CDR3 is TGTGCCAGCAGCTCGGGGTCCGAGCAGTACTTC.

The chain recombines TRBV18 with TRBJ1-6; TRBD1 matches 7 bases. V dropped 6 bases and J dropped 5; count of bases not matched to a gene: 13. CDR1 and CDR2 (germline): KGHSH, LQKENI. This CDR3 has 17 amino acids. This CDR3 reads CASSLLLGQQNNSPLHF. CDR3 coding DNA: TGTGCCAGCTCCCTCCTCTTGGGACAGCAAAATAATTCACCCCTCCACTTT.

The chain uses TRBV6-5 and TRBJ1-2, with 9 bases identical to TRBD1. Germline CDR1 reads MNHEY; CDR2 reads SVGAGI. J lost 7 bases, V lost 5 bases, and 8 bases had no gene match. This CDR3 has 14 residues. Here the CDR3 reads CASSPGTGYGGYTF. CDR3 in DNA: TGTGCCAGCAGTCCCGGGACAGGGTACGGTGGCTACACCTTC.

The chain carries TRBV6-5 and TRBJ2-1, with D uncertain. This CDR3 contains 14 residues. V lost 0 bases, J lost 5 bases, and 8 bases lay in between. From germline, CDR1 is MNHEY and CDR2 SVGAGI. For the CDR3, the DNA is TGTGCCAGCAGTTACTCGGTGGCAAACAATGAGCAGTTCTTC. Amino acids: CASSYSVANNEQFF.

J is TRBJ2-5 and V is TRBV14; D unresolved. The J call may be faulty, since TRBJ2-7 better matches the DNA end. The CDR3 extends over 11 amino acids. CDR1 is SGHDN, CDR2 FVKESK, per germline. The CDR3 protein is CASSQGYEQYF. In nucleotides, the CDR3 is TGTGCCAGCAGCCAAGGGTACGAGCAGTACTTC.

V is TRBV5-4 and J is TRBJ1-4, with 10 bases lining up with TRBD1. The CDR3 length is 14 residues. V dropped 2 bases and J dropped 7; count of bases not matched to a gene: 2. Germline V CDR1 and CDR2: SGHNT, YYREEE (reference sequence). The CDR3 loop is CASSFRDRGEKLFF. The CDR3 nucleotides are TGTGCCAGCAGCTTCCGGGACAGGGGTGAAAAACTGTTTTTT.

V and J are TRBV13 and TRBJ1-2, with D perhaps matching TRBD1 (6 bases). V shed 3 bases and J shed 4 bases, with 15 bases lying between them. Germline V gene lookup returns CDR1 PRHDT and CDR2 FYEKMQ (reference sequence). The CDR3 totals 15 residues. Written as DNA, the CDR3 is TGTGCCAGCAGCTTCGGCCAGGGGAAGGCCTATGGCTACACCTTC. This encodes CASSFGQGKAYGYTF.

Only a few counts were recorded for this clone. The V call is TRBV6-5, the J call TRBJ2-5; D might be TRBD1 (5 bases). CDR3 length: 12 amino acids. CDR1 is MNHEY, CDR2 SVGAGI, per germline. Trimming shortened V by 2 bases and J by 4 bases, and 5 bases separated the two germline ends. CDR3 sequence: CASSYQGETQYF. The CDR3 DNA is TGTGCCAGCAGTTACCAGGGAGAGACCCAGTACTTC.

J is TRBJ2-1 and V is TRBV9; D unclear. The V and J ends lost 3 bases and 6 bases respectively, with 25 bases between them. This CDR3 spans 18 amino acids. The germline V gene has CDR1 SGDLS and CDR2 YYNGEE. CDR3 sequence reads: CASSGNTYTLGSSNEQFF. In DNA form, the CDR3 reads TGTGCCAGCAGCGGAAATACTTATACCCTAGGCTCCAGCAATGAGCAGTTCTTC.

The chain is built from TRBV7-3 and TRBJ1-2, with D maybe TRBD1 (6 bases). Germline-derived CDR1 and CDR2 are SGHTA and FQGTGA. The CDR3 consists of 16 residues. The V end lost 5 bases, the J end lost 8 bases, and 24 bases lay between the germline ends. The DNA of the CDR3 is TGTGCCAGCAGCCCTACAGGGCCCGGGCTATTAGGCGGCTACACCTTC. Translation: CASSPTGPGLLGGYTF. Combining the CDR3 with reference TRBV7-3 and TRBJ1-2 gives the whole variable domain GAGVSQTPSNKVTEKGKYVELRCDPISGHTALYWYRQSLGQGPEFLIYFQGTGAADDSGLPNDRFFAVRPEGSVSTLKIQRTERGDSAVYLCASSPTGPGLLGGYTFGSGTRLTVV.

This chain uses TRBV27 with TRBJ2-2; 8 nucleotides line up with TRBD2. V was pared by 0 bases and J by 0 bases, with 9 bases of the junction left unmatched. CDR1 and CDR2 (germline): MNHEY, SMNVEV (reference sequence). The CDR3 spans 19 residues. The CDR3 region has the DNA TGTGCCAGCAGTTTATCTTCCCTCGGACTAGCCGCGAACACCGGGGAGCTGTTTTTT. Translated, it gives CASSLSSLGLAANTGELFF.

This chain links TRBV29-1 with TRBJ1-2; 9 nucleotides line up with TRBD1. From germline, CDR1 is SQVTM and CDR2 ANQGSEA. The CDR3 is made up of 13 amino acids. The V segment lost 4 bases and the J segment 8 bases; nucleotides outside the gene matches: 8. The CDR3 sequence is CSVARQGGNGYTF. The CDR3 DNA reads TGCAGCGTTGCACGACAGGGGGGAAACGGCTACACCTTC.

A remark on this clone: Sequence at one end of the junction differs from germline and may be a read error. The chain is built from TRBV27 and TRBJ2-3; perhaps TRBD1 as D (5 bases). Germline CDR1 and CDR2: MNHEY and SMNVEV (reference sequence). The CDR3 has 14 residues. The CDR3 DNA reads TGTGCCAGCAGTCATTTACATAGCACAGGTACGCAGTATTTT. Amino acid sequence: CASSHLHSTGTQYF.